One T cell receptor beta chain is described in this entry. No antigen is known for it. The sample belongs to a study of somatic mutations in cytotoxic T cells in rheumatoid arthritis. Study-wide background: Before any treatment began, about 30 ml EDTA peripheral blood was collected from patients right after diagnosis. Findings and limits, study-wide: A largest CD8+ clone above 20% of CD8+ cells occurred in about an eighth of the roughly 60 patients.

This table comes from immunoSEQ multiplex PCR, and its TCRdb copy is limited to in-frame clones, with some not included. Of about 18,000 clones in the sample, over 60% were seen once. The sequencing input was CD8+ T cells sorted from blood. This clonotype originated in an adult with rheumatoid arthritis.

The CDR3 sequence: CASSTRDRSSYNEQFF. In DNA form, the CDR3 reads TGTGCCAGCAGTACCCGCGACAGGAGCTCCTACAATGAGCAGTTCTTC. V gene TRBV27 combines with J gene TRBJ2-1; weak D call: TRBD1 (6 bases). The CDR3 has 16 amino acids. In germline, CDR1 is MNHEY, CDR2 SMNVEV (reference sequence). V shed 5 bases and J shed 0 bases, with 14 bases lying between them.